This TCR beta chain was profiled in a study of OX40 agonist ivuxolimab in advanced cancers. Overall study context: Patients achieving partial responses numbered three: one hepatocellular carcinoma case and two cutaneous melanoma cases.

The investigators sampled blood at baseline, at cycle 4 day 1, and at cycle 7 day 1. Findings of the study overall: Also present in some nonresponders was a low level of normalized T-cell clonal expansion. At 0.1 to 3.0 mg/kg, CD4+ and CD8+ blood T cells expanded clonally by week 6.

Sequencing used immunoSEQ multiplex PCR; TCRdb keeps in-frame clones, though not all of them. The repertoire includes 73,000 or so clones, around 86% of them detected once, and 0.55% to 0.7% sits in the top ten. Turning to this clone: Its target is not known.

The receptor was isolated from an adult with an advanced solid tumor such as melanoma, head and neck, liver or kidney cancer. Material: CD4+ or CD8+ T cells sorted from blood, obtained in a trial of the OX40 agonist ivuxolimab.

The CDR3: CASSMAPRALGTEAFF. CDR3 DNA sequence: TGTGCCAGTAGTATGGCACCTCGGGCCCTAGGGACTGAAGCTTTCTTT. The V call is TRBV19, the J call TRBJ1-1; D unresolved. The V and J ends lost 3 bases and 5 bases respectively, with 19 bases between them. CDR1 is LNHDA, CDR2 SQIVND, per germline (reference sequence). The CDR3 spans 16 residues.